This TCR beta chain appears in the sequencing data of a study of graft-versus-host responses after intestinal transplantation. Libraries were prepared by immunoSEQ multiplex PCR; TCRdb keeps only in-frame clonotypes and omits some of them. Here the sample spans roughly 29,000 clones, roughly 87% being singletons. On this clone itself: Antigen specificity is unknown.

Study-level findings and limits: Researchers found GvH clones in recipient marrow, and some showed up first in ileum or blood.

Germline V gene lookup returns CDR1 SGHAT and CDR2 FQNNGV. The CDR3 length is 13 residues. Unmatched junction bases numbered 2, after V lost 4 bases and J lost 4 bases. This sample comprised PBMCs, obtained nearly 470 days after intestinal transplantation. The V and J genes are TRBV11-2 and TRBJ2-5, with 8 bases aligning to TRBD1. This sequence was found in a human patient who received an intestinal transplant, so some T cells may come from the graft donor. CDR3 coding DNA: TGTGCCAGCAGCTCGGACAGGGCAGAGACCCAGTACTTC. Its translation: CASSSDRAETQYF.